Below are 12 T cell receptor beta chains sequenced from a single sample in a study of memory CD4+ T cells and cytomegalovirus serostatus (dated by TCRdb to the late 2010s). Library construction relied on the immunoSEQ multiplex PCR assay. TCRdb re-hosts the immuneACCESS table, in-frame sequences only. Its copies lack some clones; in the studies checked, an unresolved V gene accounts for under half of them, and the cause for the rest is not known. Here the sample has around 40,000 clones; around 79% occur a single time. Approximately 0.79% of the sample belongs to the ten largest clones. A FACSAria II was used to sort memory CD4+ T cells, defined as single viable CD3+CD4+CD8-CD45RO+ cells. The sequencing input was memory CD4+ T cells from blood. The source of these receptors is an adult in good health and CMV-seronegative.

The chain employs TRBV6-5 and TRBJ1-2; TRBD1 matches 7 bases. V shed 6 bases, J shed 2 bases, and the junction held 9 bases outside the gene matches. The CDR3 loop spans 15 amino acids. The germline V gene has CDR1 MNHEY and CDR2 SVGAGI. CDR3 protein: CASRPAGGVNYGYTF. DNA of the CDR3: TGTGCCAGCAGACCCGCAGGGGGAGTCAACTATGGCTACACCTTC.

A few counts support this clone. The chain joins TRBV7-9 to TRBJ1-2; TRBD1 might be the D (6 bases). V lost 5 bases to trimming and J lost 7 bases, with 14 bases between them. There are 13 residues in the CDR3. The germline gives CDR1 SEHNR, CDR2 FQNEAQ (reference sequence). The CDR3 nucleotides read TGTGCCAGCAGCCCACAAGGGGGGGTTGGCTACACCTTC. It yields the protein CASSPQGGVGYTF.

V is TRBV6-5 and J is TRBJ1-1; weak D call: TRBD1 (5 bases). This CDR3 has 12 amino acids. V was clipped by 2 bases and J by 7 bases, with 8 bases between them. Germline lookup yields CDR1 MNHEY and CDR2 SVGAGI. The CDR3 region is CASSYPGFEAFF. CDR3 nucleotides: TGTGCCAGCAGTTACCCAGGGTTTGAAGCTTTCTTT.

The V gene is TRBV5-6, the J gene TRBJ2-3; 7 bases align to TRBD1. V was clipped by 5 bases and J by 3 bases; unmatched bases: 15. Germline CDR1 and CDR2: SGHDT and YYEEEE. The CDR3 consists of 17 residues. The CDR3 sequence: CASSPRPGQRPTDTQYF. CDR3 nucleotide sequence: TGTGCCAGCAGTCCACGACCGGGACAGCGACCTACAGATACGCAGTATTTT.

The chain links TRBV18 to TRBJ1-1, with unresolved D. The CDR3 has 16 amino acids. Trimming removed 0 bases from V and 2 bases from J, with 13 bases in between. CDR1 is KGHSH, CDR2 LQKENI, per germline. CDR3 nucleotides: TGTGCCAGCTCACCACCTGTCCGATATGACAACACTGAAGCTTTCTTT. This translates into CASSPPVRYDNTEAFF.

V is TRBV5-1 and J is TRBJ1-1; 7 nucleotides agree with TRBD1. Germline CDR1 reads SGHRS; CDR2 reads YFSETQ. The junction had 2 bases not matched to a gene; V was cut back by 3 bases and J by 6 bases. This CDR3 is built from 12 residues. The CDR3 reads CASSYQGAEAFF. The CDR3 DNA reads TGCGCCAGCAGCTACCAGGGGGCTGAAGCTTTCTTT.

This clone is deemed medium-sized (0.01 to 0.1%). This chain uses TRBV6-1 with TRBJ1-6; 8 bases agree with TRBD1. CDR1 is MNHNS and CDR2 is SASEGT in the germline V gene. This CDR3 is 16 amino acids long. V was pared by 1 base and J by 10 bases, with 9 bases of the junction left unmatched. The CDR3 spells CASSEGRDRSSSPLHF. CDR3 in DNA: TGTGCCAGCAGTGAAGGGAGGGACAGGTCCTCATCACCCCTCCACTTT.

V is TRBV7-9 and J is TRBJ1-4; 10 bases agree with TRBD1. With V trimmed by 5 bases and J by 7 bases, 10 bases remained unmatched. CDR1 is SEHNR, CDR2 FQNEAQ, per germline (reference sequence). The CDR3 contains 16 residues. Here the CDR3 DNA reads TGTGCCAGCAGCCGGGGACAGGGGTTGGGTGCTGAAAAACTGTTTTTT. Protein: CASSRGQGLGAEKLFF.

This clone was observed a handful of times. The chain joins TRBV19 to TRBJ2-6; D not certain. CDR1 is LNHDA, CDR2 SQIVND, per germline (reference sequence). The ends were cut back, 9 bases at V and 0 bases at J, with 18 bases in the middle. The length of the CDR3 is 17 residues. The DNA for the CDR3 is TGTGCCAGCAAAGCGACGGCTTCATCCTCTGGGGCCAACGTCCTGACTTTC. Translation gives CASKATASSSGANVLTF.

The chain links TRBV5-4 to TRBJ2-1, with D perhaps TRBD1 (6 bases). The germline gives CDR1 SGHNT, CDR2 YYREEE (reference sequence). The V gene lost 3 bases and the J gene lost 6 bases, with 22 bases spanning the gap. CDR3 length equals 17 residues. CDR3 amino acids: CASSSGQTRVLSNEQFF. The CDR3 DNA reads TGTGCCAGCAGCTCCGGACAGACGAGGGTTCTTTCCAATGAGCAGTTCTTC.

The gene calls are TRBV6-1 and TRBJ1-4; D perhaps matches TRBD1 (5 bases). The CDR3 extends over 12 amino acids. With 6 bases removed from V and 16 bases from J, the gap between germline ends came to 18 bases. Germline loops: CDR1 MNHNS, CDR2 SASEGT. The CDR3 nucleotides read TGTGCCAGCAGGGCAGGGAATGAAAAATGGTTTTTT. It is translated as CASRAGNEKWFF.

The J gene is TRBJ2-7, the V gene TRBV6-1, with TRBD1 matching over 10 bases. The CDR3 sequence is 14 residues long. The junction had 8 bases not matched to a gene; V was cut back by 10 bases and J by 2 bases. The germline gives CDR1 MNHNS, CDR2 SASEGT. Here the CDR3 DNA reads TGTGCCACTTCACGGGACAGGGGCCCCTACGAGCAGTACTTC. Amino acid sequence: CATSRDRGPYEQYF.